What follows describes a single TCR beta chain. Its antigen is not known. TCRdb fed the 5' RACE reads into MiXCR, producing one record per CDR3 protein. The table has roughly 450,000 distinct CDR3 sequences, over 15% seen once; the top ten hold about 12%. V was shortened by 5 bases and J by 3 bases, with 16 bases between the two germline ends. The CDR3 has 14 residues. CDR1 and CDR2 (germline): DFQATT, SNEGSKA (reference sequence). This record comes from a study of T-cell memory formation after mild COVID-19. Study-level results: Largely, contracting CD4+ clones fell within CM and EM, and contracting CD8+ clones within EMRA. Whereas later expanders leaned CD4+, clones contracting day 15 to 85 showed a balanced CD4/CD8 makeup.

The sequenced sample was PBMCs or a T cell subset sorted from them (not recorded which). The rearrangement uses TRBV20-1 and TRBJ2-5, with D possibly matching TRBD1 (6 bases). This receptor was obtained from an adult woman who had mild COVID-19 (a few samples of this study predate the infection). Cell type and time point are not known. The CDR3, as DNA: TGCAGTGCTTGGAGGAGTGAGGGGGAAGAGACCCAGTACTTC. It translates to CSAWRSEGEETQYF.